This TCR beta chain was captured in a study of blood T cell repertoires in COVID-19. As for the study in general: T cells, B-cell-depleted T cells, or PBMCs supplied cDNA or gDNA.

J gave up 5 bases and V 7 bases, and 14 bases lay outside the gene matches. There are 16 residues in the CDR3. Per germline, CDR1 SQVTM and CDR2 ANQGSEA. Assay used: immunoSEQ multiplex PCR; TCRdb lists only in-frame clones, some missing. The sample has 350,000 or so clones; 88% are singletons. Sequenced input: PBMCs or T cells enriched from blood (not recorded which). This rearrangement joins TRBV29-1 to TRBJ1-2; TRBD1 agrees at 12 bases. The origin of this receptor is a woman in her twenties or thirties who had been exposed to COVID-19. CDR3 loop: CSARDPGQGAEYGYTF. The DNA of the CDR3 is TGCAGCGCCCGCGACCCGGGACAGGGGGCAGAGTATGGCTACACCTTC.